This TCR beta chain was captured in a study of blood T cell repertoires in COVID-19. Study-level background: Researchers got acute and convalescent COVID-19 samples from the United States, Italy and Spain. The cDNA or gDNA used as material had been derived from T cells, B-cell-depleted T cells, or PBMCs.

Per the study methods: Reference gene primers were amplified, and this amplification served to estimate nucleated cell counts. Method: immunoSEQ multiplex PCR; TCRdb's copy keeps in-frame clones and lacks some. From that table come the V and J calls and clone size; the DNA was used to work out D and trimming. The repertoire consists of over 25,000 clones, with roughly 86% occurring once and the leading ten covering around 15%. V was trimmed by 4 bases and J by 2 bases, leaving 15 bases between them. The CDR3 has 16 amino acids. Germline values: CDR1 LNHDA, CDR2 SQIVND (reference sequence). The chain is built from TRBV19 and TRBJ2-4; perhaps TRBD1 as D (6 bases). Specimen: peripheral blood. The clonotype originates from a human donor with active COVID-19. The donor label of this sample is uncertain. The CDR3 bases are TGTGCCAGTAGTACCAGGGGAATCTCTCCCAAAAACATTCAGTACTTC. Its translation is CASSTRGISPKNIQYF.